The following is a T cell receptor beta chain sequence with its context. Antigen: not known. Profiling relied on immunoSEQ multiplex PCR, and the TCRdb table lists in-frame clones only, not all of them. Of 80,000 to 100,000 clones listed, around 85% were seen once; the top ten hold 3% to 4.5%. This sample is drawn from a study of cytomegalovirus exposure and HLA in healthy donors. Overall study context: The 120 validation repertoires used the same platform as the approximately 670 first-cohort repertoires (as reported by a later analysis). General study points: Cytomegalovirus association was assigned to 170 or so TCR beta chains. Per published reports, the classifier diagnosed cytomegalovirus status with high specificity and sensitivity.

Among the roughly 110 subjects of the validation cohort, separate from the approximately 670-subject first cohort, were the donors. Germline CDR1 reads LNHDA; CDR2 reads SQIVND (reference sequence). Trimming removed 9 bases at V and 6 bases at J, with 22 bases between. The CDR3 extends over 15 amino acids. This receptor was identified in a woman younger than 45 in good health and CMV-seronegative. The sequenced material came from PBMCs. The chain employs TRBV19 and TRBJ2-3; D possibly corresponds to TRBD2 (6 bases). The CDR3 nucleotides are TGTGCCAGCTCCATAGATGGGGGGATCACCGATACGCAGTATTTT. It encodes CASSIDGGITDTQYF.